These 31 T cell receptor beta chains were sequenced from one sample in a study of blood T cell repertoires in COVID-19. Assay used: immunoSEQ multiplex PCR; TCRdb lists only in-frame clones, some missing. The table has roughly 230,000 clones, 88% seen once. What was sequenced was peripheral blood. All receptors come from a man aged 65-85 years with acute or convalescent COVID-19.

The J gene is TRBJ2-5, the V gene TRBV12-3 or TRBV12-4, with 7 bases that match TRBD2. The V segment lost 5 bases and the J segment 9 bases; nucleotides outside the gene matches: 9. This CDR3 contains 13 residues. DNA of the CDR3: TGTGCCAGCAGTAAGAATACCCGGGGGGCCCAGTACTTC. It is translated as CASSKNTRGAQYF.

The rearrangement joins TRBV7-9 to TRBJ1-1, with D perhaps TRBD1 (5 bases). Trimming stripped 6 bases from V and 1 base from J, with 18 bases between. Per the germline V gene, CDR1 is SEHNR and CDR2 is FQNEAQ (reference sequence). The CDR3 loop spans 16 amino acids. CDR3: CASSPRAQGGNTEAFF. For the CDR3, the DNA is TGTGCCAGCAGTCCAAGGGCCCAGGGCGGGAACACTGAAGCTTTCTTT.

This clone came up a few times. The rearrangement joins TRBV10-3 to TRBJ1-6, with a weak D call TRBD1 (6 bases). Per the germline V gene, CDR1 is ENHRY and CDR2 is SYGVKD. There are 15 residues in the CDR3. Trimming cost V 0 bases and J 7 bases, with 10 bases left between them. CDR3 amino acids: CAISESNQGNSPLHF. CDR3 sequence (DNA): TGTGCCATCAGTGAGTCGAATCAGGGGAATTCACCCCTCCACTTT.

This clone appeared once. The chain is built from TRBV19 and TRBJ2-1; the match to TRBD1 covers 7 bases. V shed 7 bases and J 0 bases; nucleotides not matched to a gene: 15. This CDR3 region has 18 residues. CDR1 LNHDA and CDR2 SQIVND come from the germline V gene (reference sequence). CDR3 region: CASKRKGQGVSSYNEQFF. The CDR3 DNA reads TGTGCCAGTAAGCGCAAAGGGCAGGGGGTATCCTCCTACAATGAGCAGTTCTTC.

The genes are TRBV5-6 and TRBJ1-6, with D uncertain. Germline values: CDR1 SGHDT, CDR2 YYEEEE. The CDR3 is 14 amino acids. Between the trimmed V and J ends, which lost 3 bases and 7 bases, there was a span of 11 bases. CDR3 in amino acids: CASSSPGSNSPLHF. The CDR3, as DNA: TGTGCCAGCAGCTCACCGGGATCAAATTCACCCCTCCACTTT.

The V call is TRBV28, the J call TRBJ2-7, with D unclear. The CDR3 consists of 11 residues. CDR1 and CDR2 from the germline V gene are MDHEN and SYDVKM. The germline V and J ends were trimmed by 6 bases and 11 bases, with 14 bases remaining between them. The CDR3 protein is CASSWAVSKYF. CDR3 nucleotide sequence: TGTGCCAGCAGCTGGGCCGTTTCTAAGTACTTC.

The chain combines TRBV21-1 with TRBJ2-5; TRBD2 is taken as the D call from the table, unchecked against the DNA. TRBV21-1 is flagged as a pseudogene. CDR3 size: 16 residues. In nucleotides, the CDR3 is TGTGCCAGCAGCAAATACGCCGCTGCGGGCCAAGAGACCCAGTACTTC. This gives the protein CASSKYAAAGQETQYF.

With regard to this clone: Other DNA sequences from this sample encode an identical CDR3 as well. The CDR3 spells CASSLQENTEAFF. The CDR3 bases are TGCGCCAGCAGCTTACAAGAGAACACTGAAGCTTTCTTT. The V gene is TRBV5-1, the J gene TRBJ1-1; D uncertain. This CDR3 region has 13 residues. Looked up from germline, CDR1 is SGHRS and CDR2 is YFSETQ. V shed 2 bases and J shed 1 base, with 6 bases lying between them.

J is TRBJ2-1 and V is TRBV19; TRBD2 agrees at 9 bases. V was pared by 4 bases and J by 8 bases, with 12 bases of the junction left unmatched. The CDR3 extends over 16 amino acids. Per the germline V gene, CDR1 is LNHDA and CDR2 is SQIVND (reference sequence). The CDR3 nucleotides read TGTGCCAGTAGTACCTTTGCTAGCGGGATTGTGTATGAGCAGTTCTTC. The encoded protein is CASSTFASGIVYEQFF.

The table lists this clone with a few counts. The chain couples TRBV9 to TRBJ1-1, with 8 bases fitting TRBD1. V lost 3 bases, J lost 2 bases, and 3 bases stayed unmatched. From germline, CDR1 is SGDLS and CDR2 YYNGEE. The CDR3 runs to 14 residues. The CDR3 bases are TGTGCCAGCAGCGCGGGACAGGTTAACACTGAAGCTTTCTTT. This encodes CASSAGQVNTEAFF. The complete variable domain, with remaining parts taken from reference TRBV9 and TRBJ1-1, reads DSGVTQTPKHLITATGQRVTLRCSPRSGDLSVYWYQQSLDQGLQFLIQYYNGEERAKGNILERFSAQQFPDLHSELNLSSLELGDSALYFCASSAGQVNTEAFFGQGTRLTVV.

The chain joins TRBV7-3 to TRBJ2-1, with 11 bases aligning to TRBD2. This CDR3 contains 18 residues. Germline V gene lookup returns CDR1 SGHTA and CDR2 FQGTGA. V was pared by 0 bases and J by 6 bases, with 10 bases of the junction left unmatched. The CDR3 DNA follows: TGTGCCAGCAGCTTAACGTCCCTCCTAGCGGGAGGAGGCAATGAGCAGTTCTTC. It is translated as CASSLTSLLAGGGNEQFF.

The V call is TRBV30, the J call TRBJ1-1, with a tentative D call TRBD1 (6 bases). V lost 5 bases, J lost 5 bases, and 12 bases lay in between. Per the germline V gene, CDR1 is GTSNPN and CDR2 is SVGIG (reference sequence). The CDR3 extends over 12 amino acids. The CDR3 region is CAWHRARTEAFF. CDR3 in DNA: TGTGCCTGGCACAGGGCAAGGACTGAAGCTTTCTTT.

This clone has a handful of counts. The chain joins TRBV6-5 to TRBJ2-7; 7 bases align to TRBD2. The ends lost 8 bases at V and 0 bases at J; junction bases unmatched: 1. Germline assignment: CDR1 MNHEY and CDR2 SVGAGI. The CDR3 extends over 12 amino acids. Written as DNA, the CDR3 is TGTGCCAGCCGGGACTACTCCTACGAGCAGTACTTC. Protein sequence: CASRDYSYEQYF.

The gene calls are TRBV9 and TRBJ1-4; 7 nucleotides line up with TRBD1. Germline CDR1 and CDR2: SGDLS and YYNGEE. The CDR3 consists of 15 residues. V gave up 5 bases and J gave up 3 bases; unmatched junction bases: 7. The CDR3 spells CASSLQGWPNEKLFF. CDR3 in DNA: TGTGCCAGCAGTTTACAGGGGTGGCCTAATGAAAAACTGTTTTTT.

This rearrangement joins TRBV5-1 to TRBJ2-5; 8 nucleotides line up with TRBD2. With 1 base clipped from V and 5 bases from J, the junction kept 16 bases outside the gene matches. The germline V gene encodes CDR1 SGHRS and CDR2 YFSETQ. This CDR3 region has 18 residues. The CDR3 sequence: CASSLLGGQAGVLETQYF. The DNA for the CDR3 is TGCGCCAGCAGCTTGCTGGGGGGACAAGCGGGAGTTTTGGAGACCCAGTACTTC. Filled out from reference TRBV5-1 and TRBJ2-5, the complete variable domain reads KAGVTQTPRYLIKTRGQQVTLSCSPISGHRSVSWYQQTPGQGLQFLFEYFSETQRNKGNFPGRFSGRQFSNSRSEMNVSTLELGDSALYLCASSLLGGQAGVLETQYFGPGTRLLVL.

CDR3 residues: CASSLQVNTEAFF. In nucleotides, the CDR3 is TGTGCCAGCAGTCTACAGGTGAACACTGAAGCTTTCTTT. The J gene is TRBJ1-1, the V gene TRBV12-3 or TRBV12-4; D is perhaps TRBD1 (5 bases). The CDR3 is 13 residues long. V lost 5 bases to trimming and J lost 0 bases, with 7 bases between them.

The CDR3 loop reads CASSLASAGFDNEKLFF. The CDR3 DNA reads TGTGCCAGCAGCTTGGCCTCGGCAGGGTTTGATAATGAAAAACTGTTTTTT. The gene calls are TRBV11-2 and TRBJ1-4; TRBD1 is a possible D gene (5 bases). The CDR3 spans 17 residues. Germline V gives CDR1 SGHAT, CDR2 FQNNGV. V was pared by 3 bases and J by 4 bases, with 18 bases between.

J is TRBJ1-1 and V is TRBV11-3; D is unresolved. Germline lookup yields CDR1 SGHNT and CDR2 YENEEA. Between the trimmed V and J ends, which lost 0 bases and 1 base, there was a span of 6 bases. CDR3 size: 14 residues. CDR3 DNA: TGTGCCAGCAGCTTAGACGGCGGGAACACTGAAGCTTTCTTT. Encoded protein: CASSLDGGNTEAFF.

V gene TRBV2 combines with J gene TRBJ1-6; D possibly corresponds to TRBD1 (5 bases). The V gene lost 8 bases and the J gene lost 5 bases, with 13 bases spanning the gap. The V gene's germline CDR1 is SNHLY and CDR2 FYNNEI. The CDR3 is 14 amino acids. The chain's CDR3 is CASGGGTDNSPLHF. The CDR3 nucleotides read TGTGCCAGCGGAGGAGGGACCGATAATTCACCCCTCCACTTT. Full variable domain (remainder filled in from reference TRBV2 and TRBJ1-6): EPEVTQTPSHQVTQMGQEVILRCVPISNHLYFYWYRQILGQKVEFLVSFYNNEISEKSEIFDDQFSVERPDGSNFTLKIRSTKLEDSAMYFCASGGGTDNSPLHFGNGTRLTVT.

The chain uses TRBV7-3 and TRBJ2-3, with 10 bases aligning to TRBD2. Germline-derived CDR1 and CDR2 are SGHTA and FQGTGA. V lost 4 bases and J lost 3; bases outside the gene matches: 16. This CDR3 is 19 amino acids long. For the CDR3, the DNA is TGTGCCAGCAGCTCCACCCTAAGCGGGAGGGCCGCGAAGACAGATACGCAGTATTTT. Amino acids: CASSSTLSGRAAKTDTQYF.

The chain is built from TRBV7-6 and TRBJ2-1; TRBD2 agrees at 15 bases. V shed 2 bases, J shed 10 bases, and the junction held 12 bases outside the gene matches. Germline V gene data show CDR1 as SGHVS and CDR2 as FNYEAQ. The CDR3 totals 18 residues. The CDR3 sequence: CASSLPKEGLAGGYEQFF. The CDR3 DNA follows: TGTGCCAGCAGCTTACCCAAAGAGGGACTAGCGGGAGGATACGAGCAGTTCTTC. The full variable domain, its missing parts supplied by reference TRBV7-6 and TRBJ2-1, is GAGVSQSPRYKVTKRGQDVALRCDPISGHVSLYWYRQALGQGPEFLTYFNYEAQQDKSGLPNDRFSAERPEGSISTLTIQRTEQRDSAMYRCASSLPKEGLAGGYEQFFGPGTRLTVL.

The rearrangement links TRBV5-1 to TRBJ1-2; a possible D gene is TRBD1 (5 bases). The CDR3 is 15 amino acids. Germline CDR1 is SGHRS and CDR2 is YFSETQ. V lost 0 bases and J 3 bases, leaving 12 bases between the germline ends. For the CDR3, the DNA is TGCGCCAGCAGCTTGGGTGGGGTACAGGACTATGGCTACACCTTC. Its protein is CASSLGGVQDYGYTF.

CDR3 region: CASSLTGGAYGYTF. In nucleotides, the CDR3 is TGCGCCAGCAGCTTGACAGGGGGCGCTTATGGCTACACCTTC. This chain connects TRBV5-1 to TRBJ1-2, with TRBD1 matching 9 bases. V gave up 1 base and J gave up 5 bases; unmatched junction bases: 3. CDR3 size: 14 residues. Looked up from germline, CDR1 is SGHRS and CDR2 is YFSETQ.

The CDR3 loop reads CASSPQGGTEAFF. In DNA form, the CDR3 reads TGTGCCAGCAGCCCGCAGGGAGGGACTGAAGCTTTCTTT. The rearrangement joins TRBV5-4 to TRBJ1-1; perhaps TRBD1 as D (5 bases). Germline V CDR1 and CDR2: SGHNT, YYREEE (reference sequence). Between the trimmed V and J ends, which lost 4 bases and 5 bases, there was a span of 12 bases. The CDR3 is made up of 13 amino acids.

This chain uses TRBV4-1 with TRBJ1-1; D possibly corresponds to TRBD1 (6 bases). The CDR3 is made up of 13 amino acids. V was shortened by 0 bases and J by 9 bases, with 11 bases between the two germline ends. Germline V CDR1 and CDR2: MGHRA, YSYEKL. CDR3 in amino acids: CASSQDQGQQAFF. The CDR3 region has the DNA TGCGCCAGCAGCCAAGATCAAGGACAGCAAGCTTTCTTT.

Here the CDR3 DNA reads TGTGCCAGCAGTTCCGGACAGTTATTCAATGAGCAGTTCTTC. Protein sequence: CASSSGQLFNEQFF. The genes are TRBV6-5 and TRBJ2-1; TRBD1 might be the D (6 bases). Germline values: CDR1 MNHEY, CDR2 SVGAGI. This CDR3 comprises 14 residues. V lost 4 bases and J lost 6, with 13 bases in between.

This clone was seen only once. The chain has TRBV7-8 and TRBJ2-1; D possibly corresponds to TRBD2 (5 bases). This CDR3 contains 13 residues. The germline V gene encodes CDR1 SGHVS and CDR2 FQNEAQ. V dropped 3 bases and J dropped 7 bases, with 10 bases sitting between them. The CDR3 DNA reads TGTGCCAGCAGCTTCGTTTGGGAGAATGAGCAGTTCTTC. Protein: CASSFVWENEQFF.

This sequence joins TRBV6-5 and TRBJ2-1; D gene ambiguous. The germline V gene encodes CDR1 MNHEY and CDR2 SVGAGI. This CDR3 comprises 15 residues. V was clipped by 4 bases and J by 5 bases, with 15 bases between them. DNA of the CDR3: TGTGCCAGCAGTTCTCCCAGGCGTAATCACAATGAGCAGTTCTTC. Amino acids: CASSSPRRNHNEQFF.

This clone was counted a single time. V usage is TRBV27 and J usage is TRBJ1-2; possible D gene TRBD1, 6 bases. V lost 2 bases and J lost 4, with 14 bases in between. Germline loops: CDR1 MNHEY, CDR2 SMNVEV (reference sequence). This CDR3 region has 15 residues. CDR3 region: CASSLVRGSLYGYTF. The CDR3 DNA follows: TGTGCCAGCAGTTTAGTCAGGGGATCCCTCTATGGCTACACCTTC.

This chain connects TRBV6-1 to TRBJ1-1; 9 bases fit TRBD1. Unmatched junction bases numbered 8, after V lost 6 bases and J lost 6 bases. This CDR3 has 14 amino acids. The germline CDR1 and CDR2 sequences are MNHNS and SASEGT. The CDR3 nucleotides read TGTGCCAGCAGCGAAACGGGACAGGGTCCTGAAGCTTTCTTT. Translated, it gives CASSETGQGPEAFF.

The V gene is TRBV6-2 or TRBV6-3, the J gene TRBJ2-7; no clear D gene. V was pared by 3 bases and J by 2 bases, with 11 bases between. Germline V lookup: CDR1 MNHEY, CDR2 SVGEGT. This CDR3 has 14 residues. CDR3 sequence (DNA): TGTGCCAGCAGTTATCCCCCTAGGACCTACGAGCAGTACTTC. Its translation: CASSYPPRTYEQYF.